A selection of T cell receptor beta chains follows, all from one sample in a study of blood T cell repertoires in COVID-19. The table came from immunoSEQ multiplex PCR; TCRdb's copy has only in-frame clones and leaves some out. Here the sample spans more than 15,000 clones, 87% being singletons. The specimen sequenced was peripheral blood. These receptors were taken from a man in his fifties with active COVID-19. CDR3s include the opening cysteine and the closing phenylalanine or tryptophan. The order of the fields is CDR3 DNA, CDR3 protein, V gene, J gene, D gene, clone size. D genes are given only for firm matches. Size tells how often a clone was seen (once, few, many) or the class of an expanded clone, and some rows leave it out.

DNA: TGCGCCAGCAGCCGGTCGAGGCGAACTGAGCAGTTCTTC
CDR3: CASSRSRRTEQFF
V: TRBV4-1
J: TRBJ2-1
D: .
size: .

DNA: TGCACTGCGAGGGAGGGAGCCTACAATGAGCAGTTCTTC
CDR3: CTAREGAYNEQFF
V: TRBV29-1
J: TRBJ2-1
D: TRBD2
size: .

DNA: TGTGCCAGTAGTATTGGTGGCACGGGAGGCACTGAAGCTTTCTTT
CDR3: CASSIGGTGGTEAFF
V: TRBV19
J: TRBJ1-1
D: .
size: .

DNA: TGTGCCAGCAGCTTTTTGAGGGGGGAGCAGTTCTTC
CDR3: CASSFLRGEQFF
V: TRBV5-6
J: TRBJ2-1
D: .
size: .

DNA: TGTGCTAGCAGCGCGGGAAGACTAGTTAGCCCCAAGACCCAGTACTTC
CDR3: CASSAGRLVSPKTQYF
V: TRBV7-7
J: TRBJ2-5
D: .
size: .

DNA: TGTGCCAGCTCACCACGGCGGGAGGTACACGAGCAGTACTTC
CDR3: CASSPRREVHEQYF
V: TRBV18
J: TRBJ2-7
D: TRBD2
size: .

DNA: TGTGCCTGTAACAGGGGCGGCTATGGCTACACCTTC
CDR3: CACNRGGYGYTF
V: TRBV30
J: TRBJ1-2
D: TRBD1
size: .

DNA: TGTGCCAGCAGTCTTATAACTAGCGGGAGGGCCATCGGTGCGTCGACCTACGAGCAGTACTTC
CDR3: CASSLITSGRAIGASTYEQYF
V: TRBV27
J: TRBJ2-7
D: TRBD2
size: .

DNA: TGTGCCATCAGTTACGCGGGACAGCTCAATGAGCAGTTCTTC
CDR3: CAISYAGQLNEQFF
V: TRBV10-3
J: TRBJ2-1
D: .
size: once

DNA: TGCGCCAGCAGCCCGGGGGGGACAGAGAACTACGAGCAGTACTTC
CDR3: CASSPGGTENYEQYF
V: TRBV5-1
J: TRBJ2-7
D: .
size: .